Listed below are T cell receptor beta chains from one sample, sequenced in a study of blood T cells in healthy people across ages. From the 5' RACE reads, TCRdb called clonotypes with MiXCR, one entry per CDR3 protein. Of more than 1 million distinct CDR3 sequences listed, roughly 45% are singletons. What was sequenced was blood. The receptor set was obtained from a woman aged 60 to 75 in good health. CDR3s include the opening cysteine and the closing phenylalanine or tryptophan. The D gene is left open where the match is weak. Expanded clones are given a class, and other clones once, few, many or no size at all.

d_gene	abundance	j_gene	v_gene	CDR3nt	CDR3aa
TRBD1	-	TRBJ1-5	TRBV20-1	TGCAGTGCTAGAATCCCGGGACAGGTCAATCAGCCCCAGCATTTT	CSARIPGQVNQPQHF
-	-	TRBJ2-7	TRBV6-5	TGTGCCAGCAGTTTTTTTAGGGGGTACGAGCAGTACTTC	CASSFFRGYEQYF
-	-	TRBJ2-5	TRBV20-1	TGCAGTGCTAGTCGACAGACTCAAGAGACCCAGTACTTC	CSASRQTQETQYF
TRBD2	few	TRBJ2-7	TRBV7-9	TGTGCCAGCAGCCCCCCGGGACTATGGGACGAGCAGTACTTC	CASSPPGLWDEQYF
-	-	TRBJ1-2	TRBV25-1	TGTGCCAGCAGTGAGACCGGGACAACTAACTATGGCTACACCTTC	CASSETGTTNYGYTF
-	-	TRBJ2-3	TRBV20-1	TGCAGTGCTAGTCAAAGATCAGGGGACACAGATACGCAGTATTTT	CSASQRSGDTDTQYF
-	few	TRBJ2-7	TRBV7-9	TGTGCCAGCAGCTTAGGGCGGGGGGACAGCCTTCCCTACGAGCAGTACTTC	CASSLGRGDSLPYEQYF
-	-	TRBJ2-7	TRBV27	-	CASSFGPGDYEQYF
TRBD2	-	TRBJ2-1	TRBV19	TGTGCCAGTAGTACCCGGGGGGATGCCTCCTACAATGAGCAGTTCTTC	CASSTRGDASYNEQFF
-	few	TRBJ2-7	TRBV20-1	TGCAGTGGTGTGGGACTGAACTACGAGCAGTACTTC	CSGVGLNYEQYF
TRBD2	-	TRBJ2-1	TRBV6-5	TGTGCCAGCAGCCGAAGGGCTAGCGGAAGCAATGAGCAGTTCTTC	CASSRRASGSNEQFF
TRBD2	-	TRBJ2-5	TRBV2	TGTGCCAGCAATTTTGGCGGGAGAGAGACCCAGTACTTC	CASNFGGRETQYF
-	-	TRBJ2-6	TRBV5-1	TGCGCCAGCAGCTTGGAGGTTCTGGTGTCTGGGGCCAACGTCCTGACTTTC	CASSLEVLVSGANVLTF
TRBD1	few	TRBJ2-3	TRBV7-2	TGTGCCAGCGCTACGGGACAGGGGGTTGCAGATACGCAGTATTTT	CASATGQGVADTQYF
TRBD2	few	TRBJ2-1	TRBV5-1	TGCGCCAGCAGCGGGGGTCTCCGAGCGGGAACATACAATGAGCAGTTCTTC	CASSGGLRAGTYNEQFF
-	few	TRBJ2-7	TRBV20-1	TGCAGTGCTAGAGGAGTAAGGGGAAGGATCTACGAGCAGTACTTC	CSARGVRGRIYEQYF
-	few	TRBJ2-5	TRBV10-3	TGTGCCATCAGTGACTCGGTTGTGGCCCAAGAGACCCAGTACTTC	CAISDSVVAQETQYF
-	-	TRBJ2-7	TRBV2	TGTGCCAGCCTTTCCTACGAGCAGTACTTC	CASLSYEQYF
TRBD1	few	TRBJ1-4	TRBV7-2	TGTGCCAGCAGCTCAGGGGGGCCGAAAAAACTGTTTTTT	CASSSGGPKKLFF
-	few	TRBJ2-5	TRBV20-1	TGCAGTGCTAGAGATCAGTCCCATGAGCAGTACTTC	CSARDQSHEQYF
-	-	TRBJ2-1	TRBV12-3/TRBV12-4	TGTGCCAGCAGTTTATCCCCCGCGGAGGTAACTGAGCAGTTCTTC	CASSLSPAEVTEQFF
TRBD2	few	TRBJ2-1	TRBV6-2/TRBV6-3	TGTGCCAGCAGTTACTCGAATCTAGCGGGAGTTGGTAATGAGCAGTTCTTC	CASSYSNLAGVGNEQFF
TRBD2	few	TRBJ2-7	TRBV29-1	TGCAGCGTGGGAAGCGGGGGCCTCTACGAGCAGTACTTC	CSVGSGGLYEQYF
-	-	TRBJ2-7	TRBV11-2	TGTGCCAGCGGGGCCGGAGGTGGGGAGCAGTACTTC	CASGAGGGEQYF
TRBD1	-	TRBJ1-2	TRBV6-1	TGTGCCAGCAGAGACCCTCCGGGACAGAAAGCGTATGGCTACACCTTC	CASRDPPGQKAYGYTF
-	-	TRBJ2-5	TRBV10-2	TGCGCCAGCAGATTTGGTCTGGGGTGGGACAGCCGAGCGGGACTTCCCATCGGGGCCCAGTACTTC	CASRFGLGWDSRAGLPIGAQYF
-	-	TRBJ2-7	TRBV30	TGTGCCTGGAGTGTAGCCCAAGGCCCCTACGAGCAGTACTTC	CAWSVAQGPYEQYF
-	-	TRBJ1-1	TRBV12-3/TRBV12-4	TGTGCCAGCAGTTTTAATCGGTCCCCGGGGACTGAAGCTTTCTTT	CASSFNRSPGTEAFF
-	-	TRBJ2-7	TRBV20-1	TGCAGTGCTCCGCAGGGGGGTACGGTGGGCGAGCAGTACTTC	CSAPQGGTVGEQYF
TRBD1	-	TRBJ2-7	TRBV20-1	TGCAGTGCTAGCCGGGACAGTTATTACAATGAGCAGTACTTC	CSASRDSYYNEQYF
TRBD1	-	TRBJ2-7	TRBV5-1	TGCGCCAGCAGCTTGGAGGGACAGTCCGAGCAGTACTTC	CASSLEGQSEQYF
-	few	TRBJ2-3	TRBV5-1	TGCGCCAGCAACTGGGGGACTAGCACAGATACGCAGTATTTT	CASNWGTSTDTQYF
-	-	TRBJ2-1	TRBV6-6	TGTGCCAGCTCCGCTCAAAATGAGCAGTTCTTC	CASSAQNEQFF
-	many	TRBJ2-7	TRBV7-9	TGTGCCAGCAGCGTATCTTACGAGCAGTACTTC	CASSVSYEQYF
TRBD2	-	TRBJ2-5	TRBV4-2	TGTGCCAGCAGATTCCCGGGACTAGATTCGGATGAGCAGTACTTC	CASRFPGLDSDEQYF
TRBD2	-	TRBJ2-2	TRBV6-5	TGTGCCAGCAGTTTCGGGAGCGGGGACACCGGGGAGCTGTTTTTT	CASSFGSGDTGELFF
TRBD1	few	TRBJ1-2	TRBV7-9	TGTGCCAGCAGCTTAGGGGACAGCCACTTCACCTCAAACTATGGCTACACCTTC	CASSLGDSHFTSNYGYTF
-	-	TRBJ2-1	TRBV5-6	TGTGCCGGCAGCTTGGGCCCCGAGCAGTTCTTC	CAGSLGPEQFF
TRBD2	-	TRBJ2-1	TRBV20-1	TGCAGTGCTAGAGATCCAAGGACTAGCGGGAGCAATGAGCAGTTCTTC	CSARDPRTSGSNEQFF
TRBD1	-	TRBJ1-4	TRBV3-1	TGTGCCAGCAGGCCTCACAGGGGCGGGGGTGAAAAACTGTTTTTT	CASRPHRGGGEKLFF
-	once	TRBJ1-3	TRBV20-1	TGCAGCGCTAAAGACCGGAACCTACCAAATTCTGGAAACACCATATATTTT	CSAKDRNLPNSGNTIYF
-	-	TRBJ2-7	TRBV5-1	TGCGCCAGCAGCTTGACCTTTTCAGGGCCGAGCTCCTACAATGAGCAGTACTTC	CASSLTFSGPSSYNEQYF
TRBD1	-	TRBJ2-1	TRBV12-3/TRBV12-4	TGTGCCAGCCAATCTACACAGGGGATGTACAATGAGCAGTTCTTC	CASQSTQGMYNEQFF
-	-	TRBJ2-7	TRBV10-3	TGTGCCGCAGCAGGGTCTTCCTACGAGCAGTACTTC	CAAAGSSYEQYF
-	-	TRBJ2-7	TRBV20-1	TGCAGTGCTAGCTTTGGCTTTGGGTACGAGCAGTACTTC	CSASFGFGYEQYF